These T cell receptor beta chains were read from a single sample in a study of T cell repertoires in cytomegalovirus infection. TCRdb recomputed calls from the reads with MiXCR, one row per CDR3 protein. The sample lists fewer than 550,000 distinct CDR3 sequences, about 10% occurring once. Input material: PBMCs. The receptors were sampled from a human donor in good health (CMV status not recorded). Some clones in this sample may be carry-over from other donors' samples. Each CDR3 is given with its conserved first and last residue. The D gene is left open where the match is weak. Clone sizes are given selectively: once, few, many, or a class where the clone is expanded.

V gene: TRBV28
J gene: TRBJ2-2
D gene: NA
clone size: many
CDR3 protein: CASSLVGTLRELFF
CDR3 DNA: TGTGCCAGCAGTTTGGTCGGCACCCTGAGGGAGCTGTTTTTT

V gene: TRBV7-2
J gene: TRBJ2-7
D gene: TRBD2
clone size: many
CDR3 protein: CASSPGLAGVSLYEQYF
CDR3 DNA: TGTGCCAGCAGCCCCGGACTAGCGGGGGTCTCCCTCTACGAGCAGTACTTC

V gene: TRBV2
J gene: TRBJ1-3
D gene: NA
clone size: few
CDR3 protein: CASSVEGNSGNTIYF
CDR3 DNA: TGTGCCAGCAGTGTAGAGGGTAACTCTGGAAACACCATATATTTT

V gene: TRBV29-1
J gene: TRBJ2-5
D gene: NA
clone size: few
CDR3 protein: CSGRSEKQETQYF
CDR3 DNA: TGCAGCGGGCGGTCAGAGAAGCAAGAGACCCAGTACTTC

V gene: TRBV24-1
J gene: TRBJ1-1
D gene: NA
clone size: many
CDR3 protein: CATSDPGSPHTEAFF
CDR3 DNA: TGTGCCACCAGTGACCCCGGGAGCCCTCACACTGAAGCTTTCTTT

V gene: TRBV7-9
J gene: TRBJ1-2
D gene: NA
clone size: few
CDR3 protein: CASSPTDFYRDPNYGYTF
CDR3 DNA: TGTGCCAGCAGCCCGACGGATTTCTACAGGGATCCTAACTATGGCTACACCTTC

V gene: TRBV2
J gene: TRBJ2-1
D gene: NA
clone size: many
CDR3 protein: CASSEGTLYNEQFF
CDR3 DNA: TGTGCCAGCAGTGAGGGGACTCTCTACAATGAGCAGTTCTTC

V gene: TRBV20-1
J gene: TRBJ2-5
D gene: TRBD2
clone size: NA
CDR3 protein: CSAPSGREETQYF
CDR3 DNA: TGCAGTGCTCCTAGCGGGAGGGAGGAGACCCAGTACTTC

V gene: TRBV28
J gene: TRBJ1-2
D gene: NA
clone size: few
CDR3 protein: CASSEMRGYTF
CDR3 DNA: TGTGCCAGCAGTGAGATGCGGGGCTACACCTTC

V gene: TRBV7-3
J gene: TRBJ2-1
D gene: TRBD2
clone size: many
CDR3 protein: CASSLPGTSGSRDEQFF
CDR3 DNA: TGTGCCAGCAGCTTACCGGGGACTAGCGGGAGTAGGGATGAGCAGTTCTTC

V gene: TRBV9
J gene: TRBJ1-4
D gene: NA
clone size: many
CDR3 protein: CASSVTGTGWANEKLFF
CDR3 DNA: TGTGCCAGCAGCGTCACAGGGACGGGGTGGGCTAATGAAAAACTGTTTTTT

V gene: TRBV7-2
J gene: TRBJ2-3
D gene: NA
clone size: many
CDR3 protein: CASSLGRGETGTQYF
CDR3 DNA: TGTGCCAGCAGCTTGGGCAGGGGAGAGACGGGAACGCAGTATTTT

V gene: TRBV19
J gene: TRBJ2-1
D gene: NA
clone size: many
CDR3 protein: CATTLLGGRVDEQFF
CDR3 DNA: TGTGCCACTACGCTGTTAGGGGGACGGGTCGATGAGCAGTTCTTC

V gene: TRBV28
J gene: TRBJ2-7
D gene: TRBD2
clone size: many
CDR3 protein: CASSPPGLAGGYEQYF
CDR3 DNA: TGTGCCAGCAGCCCTCCTGGACTAGCGGGAGGCTACGAGCAGTACTTC

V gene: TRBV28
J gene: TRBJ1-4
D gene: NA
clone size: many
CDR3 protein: CASSSARTTNEKLFF
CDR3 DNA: TGTGCCAGCAGTTCGGCCAGAACGACTAATGAAAAACTGTTTTTT

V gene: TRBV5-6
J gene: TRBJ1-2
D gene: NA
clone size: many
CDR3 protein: CASSLLTRSDNYGYTF
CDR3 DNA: TGTGCCAGCAGCTTATTGACACGTTCCGATAACTATGGCTACACCTTC

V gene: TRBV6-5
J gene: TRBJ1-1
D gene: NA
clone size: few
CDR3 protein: CASSYSGTVNTEAFF
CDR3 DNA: TGTGCCAGCAGTTACTCAGGGACGGTCAACACTGAAGCTTTCTTT

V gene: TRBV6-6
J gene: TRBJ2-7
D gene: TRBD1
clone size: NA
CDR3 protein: CASSSTGVEQYF
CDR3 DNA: TGTGCCAGCAGTTCAACAGGGGTCGAGCAGTACTTC

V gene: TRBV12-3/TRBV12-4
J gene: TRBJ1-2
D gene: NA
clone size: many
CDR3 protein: CASIYLQGANYGYTF
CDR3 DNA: TGTGCCAGCATTTACTTACAGGGAGCTAACTATGGCTACACCTTC

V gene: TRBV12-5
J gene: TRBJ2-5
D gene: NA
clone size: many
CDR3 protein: CASGLSAIQETQYF
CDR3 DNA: TGTGCTAGTGGTTTGTCGGCGATCCAAGAGACCCAGTACTTC

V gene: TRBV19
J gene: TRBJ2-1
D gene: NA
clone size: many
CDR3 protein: CASSNRTEFSYNEQFF
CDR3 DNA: TGTGCCAGTAGTAACCGAACAGAGTTCTCCTACAATGAGCAGTTCTTC

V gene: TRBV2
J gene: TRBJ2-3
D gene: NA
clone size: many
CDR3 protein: CASTANTDTQYF
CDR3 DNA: TGTGCCAGCACTGCCAACACAGATACGCAGTATTTT

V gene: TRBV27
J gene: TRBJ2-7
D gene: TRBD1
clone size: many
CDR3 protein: CASSFSGQGPYEQYF
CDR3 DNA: TGTGCCAGCAGTTTTTCTGGACAGGGCCCCTACGAGCAGTACTTC

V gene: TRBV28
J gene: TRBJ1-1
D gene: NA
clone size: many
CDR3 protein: CASSTNTEAFF
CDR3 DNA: TGTGCCAGCAGTACAAACACTGAAGCTTTCTTT

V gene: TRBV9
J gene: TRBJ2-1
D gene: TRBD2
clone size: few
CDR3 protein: CASSVGNGGAIDEQFF
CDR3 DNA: TGTGCCAGCAGCGTAGGGAACGGGGGGGCTATCGATGAGCAGTTCTTC

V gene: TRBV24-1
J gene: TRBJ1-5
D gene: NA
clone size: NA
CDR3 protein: CATRRTYSNQPQHF
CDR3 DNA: TGTGCCACGAGACGGACATATAGCAATCAGCCCCAGCATTTT

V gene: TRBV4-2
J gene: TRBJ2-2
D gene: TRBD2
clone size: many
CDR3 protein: CASSQDPGLAGVGGELFF
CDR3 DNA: TGTGCCAGCAGCCAAGACCCCGGACTAGCGGGAGTTGGAGGGGAGCTGTTTTTT

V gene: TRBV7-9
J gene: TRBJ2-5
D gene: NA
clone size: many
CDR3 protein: CASSGRETQYF
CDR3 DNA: TGTGCCAGCAGCGGCCGGGAGACCCAGTACTTC

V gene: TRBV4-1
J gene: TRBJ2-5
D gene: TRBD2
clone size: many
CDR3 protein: CASSQEGLAGVETQYF
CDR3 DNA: TGCGCCAGCAGCCAAGAAGGACTAGCGGGAGTAGAGACCCAGTACTTC

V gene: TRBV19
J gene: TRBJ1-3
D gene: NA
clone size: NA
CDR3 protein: CASSKEPGNTIYF
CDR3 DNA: TGTGCCAGTAGTAAGGAACCTGGAAACACCATATATTTT

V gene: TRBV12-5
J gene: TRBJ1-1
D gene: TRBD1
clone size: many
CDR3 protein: CASGFTQGASEAFF
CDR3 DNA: TGTGCTAGTGGTTTTACACAGGGGGCGAGTGAAGCTTTCTTT

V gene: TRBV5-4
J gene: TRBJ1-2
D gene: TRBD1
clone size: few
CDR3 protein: CASTQTGGFRGYTF
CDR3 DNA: TGTGCCAGCACCCAGACAGGGGGTTTTCGTGGCTACACCTTC

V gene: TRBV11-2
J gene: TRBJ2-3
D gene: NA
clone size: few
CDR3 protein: CASSRPRGGGGTDTQYF
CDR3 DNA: TGTGCCAGCAGCCGACCGAGGGGAGGGGGTGGCACAGATACGCAGTATTTT

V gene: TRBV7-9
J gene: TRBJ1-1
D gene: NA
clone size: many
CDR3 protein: CASSLVRGAAFF
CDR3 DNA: TGTGCCAGCAGCTTAGTCCGGGGGGCGGCTTTCTTT

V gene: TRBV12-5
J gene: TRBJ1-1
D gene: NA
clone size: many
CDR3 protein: CASGASTEAFF
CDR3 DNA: TGTGCTAGTGGGGCCTCCACTGAAGCTTTCTTT

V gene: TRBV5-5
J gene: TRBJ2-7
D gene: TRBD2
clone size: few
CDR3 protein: CASTSAGGGGEQYF
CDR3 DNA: TGTGCCAGCACCTCAGCGGGAGGTGGAGGCGAGCAGTACTTC

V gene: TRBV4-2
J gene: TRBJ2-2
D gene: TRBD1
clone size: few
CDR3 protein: CASSPTGGAGTGELFF
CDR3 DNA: TGTGCCAGCAGCCCAACAGGGGGCGCGGGCACCGGGGAGCTGTTTTTT

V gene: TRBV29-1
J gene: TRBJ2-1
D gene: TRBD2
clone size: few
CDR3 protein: CSVGSGKRDEQFF
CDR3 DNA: TGCAGCGTTGGTAGCGGGAAAAGGGATGAGCAGTTCTTC

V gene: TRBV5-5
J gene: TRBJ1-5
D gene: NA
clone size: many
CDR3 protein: CASSWGTQGDQPQHF
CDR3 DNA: TGTGCCAGCAGCTGGGGGACTCAGGGCGATCAGCCCCAGCATTTT

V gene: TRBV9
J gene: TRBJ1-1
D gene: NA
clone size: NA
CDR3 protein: CASSVEDMWPNTEAFF
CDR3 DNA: TGTGCCAGCAGCGTTGAAGACATGTGGCCGAACACTGAAGCTTTCTTT

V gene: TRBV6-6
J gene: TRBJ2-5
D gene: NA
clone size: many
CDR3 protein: CASRGALQDRQETQYF
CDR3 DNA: TGTGCCAGCAGGGGGGCCCTACAGGATCGGCAAGAGACCCAGTACTTC

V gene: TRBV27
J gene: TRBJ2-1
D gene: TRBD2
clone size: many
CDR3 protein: CASSLTSVNEQFF
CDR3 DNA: TGTGCCAGCAGCCTTACTAGCGTTAATGAGCAGTTCTTC

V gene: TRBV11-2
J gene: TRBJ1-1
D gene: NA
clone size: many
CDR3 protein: CASSQSLDRHF
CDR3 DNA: TGTGCCAGCAGCCAGTCCCTCGACCGGCACTTT

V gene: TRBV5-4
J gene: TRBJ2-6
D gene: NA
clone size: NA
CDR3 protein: CASRHMTGANVLTF
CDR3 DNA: TGTGCCAGCAGGCACATGACTGGGGCCAACGTCCTGACTTTC

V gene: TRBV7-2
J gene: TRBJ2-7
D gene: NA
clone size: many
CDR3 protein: CASSLVYEQYF
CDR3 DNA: TGTGCCAGCAGCTTAGTTTACGAGCAGTACTTC

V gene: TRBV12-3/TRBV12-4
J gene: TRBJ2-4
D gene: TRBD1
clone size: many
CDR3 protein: CASTLGQGANIQYF
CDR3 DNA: TGTGCCAGCACCCTAGGGCAGGGGGCGAACATTCAGTACTTC

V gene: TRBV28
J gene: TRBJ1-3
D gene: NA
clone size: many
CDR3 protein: CASSLGRSTIYF
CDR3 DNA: TGTGCCAGCAGTTTAGGACGGAGCACCATATATTTT

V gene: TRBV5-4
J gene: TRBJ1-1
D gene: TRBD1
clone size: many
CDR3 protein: CASRLGQGRMNTEAFF
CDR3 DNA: TGTGCCAGCAGATTGGGACAGGGTAGAATGAACACTGAAGCTTTCTTT

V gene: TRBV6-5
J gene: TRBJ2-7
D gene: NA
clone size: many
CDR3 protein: CASSYTRGGGSYEQYF
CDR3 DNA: TGTGCCAGCAGTTACACCCGAGGAGGGGGCTCCTACGAGCAGTACTTC

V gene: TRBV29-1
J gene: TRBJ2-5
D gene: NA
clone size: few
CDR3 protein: CSSPYGETQYF
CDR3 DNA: TGCAGCTCCCCCTATGGGGAGACCCAGTACTTC

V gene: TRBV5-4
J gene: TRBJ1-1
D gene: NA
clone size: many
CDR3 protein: CASSRGQREEAFF
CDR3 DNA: TGTGCCAGCAGTCGAGGCCAAAGGGAAGAAGCTTTCTTT

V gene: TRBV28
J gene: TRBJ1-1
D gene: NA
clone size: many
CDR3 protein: CASRPLRGNTEAFF
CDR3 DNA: TGTGCCAGCAGACCCCTCAGGGGGAACACTGAAGCTTTCTTT

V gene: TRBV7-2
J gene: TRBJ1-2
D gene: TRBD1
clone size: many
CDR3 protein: CASSSRGDYGYTF
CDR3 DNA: TGTGCCAGCAGCTCCAGGGGGGACTATGGCTACACCTTC

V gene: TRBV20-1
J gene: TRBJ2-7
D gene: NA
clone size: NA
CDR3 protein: CSARTPGTRSYEQYF
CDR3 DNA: TGCAGTGCTAGAACTCCCGGGACAAGGTCCTACGAGCAGTACTTC

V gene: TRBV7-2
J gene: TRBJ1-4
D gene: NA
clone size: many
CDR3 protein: CASSPRQDGEKLFF
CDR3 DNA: TGTGCCAGCAGCCCGCGACAGGATGGGGAAAAACTGTTTTTT